The 22 T cell receptor beta chains below were found in one sample sequenced in a study of cytomegalovirus exposure and HLA in healthy donors. The study ran its PCR with 60 Vbeta and 13 Jbeta primers. The protocol was immunoSEQ multiplex PCR, while the TCRdb copy is restricted to in-frame clones and leaves out a portion. The sample includes more than 80,000 clones, approximately 82% seen only once; the top ten take 2.5%. Sequenced input: PBMCs. The receptors were sampled from a man aged 40-49 years in good health and CMV-seronegative.

The J gene is TRBJ1-2, the V gene TRBV5-4; D is unclear. Germline values: CDR1 SGHNT, CDR2 YYREEE (reference sequence). Trimming pared 2 bases from V and 7 bases from J, leaving 12 bases between. CDR3 length: 13 amino acids. The chain's CDR3 is CASSFGVRSGYTF. Here the CDR3 DNA reads TGTGCCAGCAGCTTCGGGGTAAGGAGTGGCTACACCTTC. Looking up the rest from reference TRBV5-4 and TRBJ1-2 gives the full variable domain: ETGVTQSPTHLIKTRGQQVTLRCSSQSGHNTVSWYQQALGQGPQFIFQYYREEENGRGNFPPRFSGLQFPNYSSELNVNALELDDSALYLCASSFGVRSGYTFGSGTRLTVV.

This rearrangement joins TRBV7-2 to TRBJ2-7; D is ambiguous. Germline V CDR1 and CDR2: SGHTA, FQGNSA. This CDR3 contains 12 residues. The ends were cut back, 5 bases at V and 4 bases at J, with 9 bases in the middle. The CDR3 region has the DNA TGTGCCAGCAGCCCTAACCGTTACGAGCAGTACTTC. It specifies CASSPNRYEQYF.

The V and J genes are TRBV5-6 and TRBJ1-4; D uncertain. The germline V gene encodes CDR1 SGHDT and CDR2 YYEEEE. With 1 base removed from V and 2 bases from J, the gap between germline ends came to 6 bases. The CDR3 has 14 amino acids. The CDR3 DNA is TGTGCCAGCAGCTTGTGGGCGACTAATGAAAAACTGTTTTTT. It encodes CASSLWATNEKLFF.

This chain connects TRBV1 to TRBJ2-2; the table calls TRBD2, which could not be checked here. TRBV1 constitutes a pseudogene. The CDR3 spans 18 residues. This CDR3 reads CTSSRYPWLAGITGELFF. As DNA, the CDR3 is TGCACCAGCAGCCGATACCCCTGGCTAGCGGGAATCACCGGGGAGCTGTTTTTT.

V usage is TRBV2 and J usage is TRBJ2-3; D is possibly TRBD1 (5 bases). Germline V gene sequence: CDR1 SNHLY, CDR2 FYNNEI. The CDR3 spans 14 residues. Trimming left V 5 bases short and J 2 bases short, with 11 bases between. CDR3 bases: TGTGCCAGCAGTTTGACAGCTTCCACAGATACGCAGTATTTT. Its protein product is CASSLTASTDTQYF.

This CDR3 reads CSVEGPGTGRETQYF. The CDR3 DNA reads as TGCAGCGTTGAGGGGCCCGGGACAGGGCGAGAGACCCAGTACTTC. The chain couples TRBV29-1 to TRBJ2-5; TRBD1 aligns across 9 bases. The length of the CDR3 is 15 residues. Germline lookup yields CDR1 SQVTM and CDR2 ANQGSEA. V gave up 3 bases and J gave up 4 bases; unmatched junction bases: 9. Using reference TRBV29-1 and TRBJ2-5 for the parts outside the CDR3, the full variable domain is SAVISQKPSRDICQRGTSLTIQCQVDSQVTMMFWYRQQPGQSLTLIATANQGSEATYESGFVIDKFPISRPNLTFSTLTVSNMSPEDSSIYLCSVEGPGTGRETQYFGPGTRLLVL.

V usage is TRBV11-2 and J usage is TRBJ1-1; D uncertain. The CDR3 runs to 13 residues. Germline CDR1 reads SGHAT; CDR2 reads FQNNGV. The V gene lost 6 bases and the J gene lost 3 bases, with 11 bases spanning the gap. The CDR3 region is CASSRGRDTEAFF. In nucleotides, the CDR3 is TGTGCCAGCAGTCGAGGCAGAGACACTGAAGCTTTCTTT.

This clone has more than one count but fewer than ten. The chain couples TRBV4-1 to TRBJ1-6; TRBD1 matches at 8 bases. Losses at the gene ends were 4 bases for V and 7 bases for J; bases not matched to a gene: 6. In germline, CDR1 is MGHRA, CDR2 YSYEKL. The CDR3 spans 15 residues. For the CDR3, the DNA is TGCGCCAGCAGCCCAGGACAGGGAGCCAATTCACCCCTCCACTTT. This translates into CASSPGQGANSPLHF.

The chain uses TRBV5-4 and TRBJ2-5; D possibly corresponds to TRBD1 (6 bases). The J call is doubtful: the DNA matches TRBJ2-7 better. This CDR3 contains 13 residues. Germline V gene lookup returns CDR1 SGHNT and CDR2 YYREEE (reference sequence). DNA of the CDR3: TGTGCCAGCAGCTCGGACAGAGACTACGAGCAGTACTTC. It specifies CASSSDRDYEQYF.

The V gene is TRBV19, the J gene TRBJ1-5; no definite D call. This CDR3 contains 14 residues. Germline values: CDR1 LNHDA, CDR2 SQIVND (reference sequence). V lost 6 bases, J lost 4 bases, and 13 bases lay in between. The CDR3 coding sequence is TGTGCCAGTAGCCCCCTTACGGGAAATCAGCCCCAGCATTTT. It codes for CASSPLTGNQPQHF.

V and J are TRBV20-1 and TRBJ2-7, with D perhaps TRBD2 (5 bases). The ends were cut back, 6 bases at V and 0 bases at J, with 6 bases in the middle. The CDR3 spans 11 residues. In germline, CDR1 is DFQATT, CDR2 SNEGSKA (reference sequence). In nucleotides, the CDR3 is TGCAGTGCAGGGAGCTCCTACGAGCAGTACTTC. This encodes CSAGSSYEQYF.

J is TRBJ1-1 and V is TRBV5-1, with D possibly TRBD1 on 5 matching bases. The CDR3 spans 15 residues. The germline V gene encodes CDR1 SGHRS and CDR2 YFSETQ. V lost 4 bases and J 4 bases, leaving 17 bases between the germline ends. DNA of the CDR3: TGCGCCAGCAGCCCCACTTTTTCGGGGGGCACTGAAGCTTTCTTT. Its translation is CASSPTFSGGTEAFF.

V usage is TRBV25-1 and J usage is TRBJ2-1, with TRBD1 matching over 7 bases. This CDR3 comprises 15 residues. After removal of 2 bases from V and 5 bases from J, the junction contained 6 bases not matched to a gene. Germline CDR1 is MGHDK and CDR2 is SYGVNS. DNA for the CDR3: TGTGCCAGCAGTGAACCCGGGACAGTTAACAATGAGCAGTTCTTC. Its translation: CASSEPGTVNNEQFF.

The table lists this clone with a few counts. V is TRBV2 and J is TRBJ2-6, with a weak D call TRBD1 (6 bases). Trimming stripped 4 bases from V and 2 bases from J, with 15 bases between. The CDR3 is 17 residues long. Per the germline V gene, CDR1 is SNHLY and CDR2 is FYNNEI. In DNA form, the CDR3 reads TGTGCCAGCAGTGTCCCGGCAGGGGTTCCTGGGGCCAACGTCCTGACTTTC. This encodes CASSVPAGVPGANVLTF. The full variable domain, in which reference TRBV2 and TRBJ2-6 provide the parts outside the CDR3, is EPEVTQTPSHQVTQMGQEVILRCVPISNHLYFYWYRQILGQKVEFLVSFYNNEISEKSEIFDDQFSVERPDGSNFTLKIRSTKLEDSAMYFCASSVPAGVPGANVLTFGAGSRLTVL.

The chain has TRBV14 and TRBJ2-2; D uncertain. V was pared by 4 bases and J by 4 bases, with 10 bases between. Germline CDR1 SGHDN, CDR2 FVKESK. This CDR3 has 14 residues. CDR3 sequence reads: CASSPRVSTGELFF. In nucleotides, the CDR3 is TGTGCCAGCAGCCCTCGGGTTTCCACCGGGGAGCTGTTTTTT.

As DNA, the CDR3 is TGTGCCAGCTCACCGACTCTTCAAGATAATGAAAAACTGTTTTTT. Residues: CASSPTLQDNEKLFF. The V and J genes are TRBV18 and TRBJ1-4; D gene uncertain. CDR3 length: 15 amino acids. The germline V and J ends were trimmed by 3 bases and 4 bases, with 12 bases remaining between them. The germline gives CDR1 KGHSH, CDR2 LQKENI.

This chain joins TRBV5-1 and TRBJ2-3; TRBD2 matches at 12 bases. J was trimmed by 5 bases and V by 4 bases; bases with no gene match: 8. CDR1 SGHRS and CDR2 YFSETQ come from the germline V gene. CDR3 length: 16 residues. Written as DNA, the CDR3 is TGCGCCAGCAGCCCCCAACTAGCGGGGGGCCTAGATACGCAGTATTTT. As protein: CASSPQLAGGLDTQYF.

V usage is TRBV7-2 and J usage is TRBJ1-1; perhaps TRBD1 as D (5 bases). Germline V lookup: CDR1 SGHTA, CDR2 FQGNSA. The CDR3 contains 13 residues. The V end was cut by 3 bases, the J end by 5 bases, with 10 bases between. The CDR3 DNA is TGTGCCAGCAGCTTCCAGGGAGGGACTGAAGCTTTCTTT. As protein: CASSFQGGTEAFF.

J is TRBJ1-4 and V is TRBV2, with a weak D call TRBD1 (6 bases). CDR1 is SNHLY, CDR2 FYNNEI, per germline. The CDR3 length is 15 residues. Between the trimmed V and J ends, which lost 4 bases and 5 bases, there was a span of 14 bases. This CDR3 is CASSGTVTSNEKLFF. CDR3 coding DNA: TGTGCCAGCAGTGGGACAGTAACATCAAATGAAAAACTGTTTTTT.

The rearrangement joins TRBV5-1 to TRBJ2-1, with D tentatively TRBD1 (5 bases). Germline lookup yields CDR1 SGHRS and CDR2 YFSETQ. Trimming left V 0 bases short and J 7 bases short, with 11 bases between. CDR3 length: 14 amino acids. The CDR3 sequence: CASSLVQGGNEQFF. The CDR3 DNA reads as TGCGCCAGCAGCTTGGTGCAGGGTGGGAATGAGCAGTTCTTC.

The chain uses TRBV7-6 and TRBJ1-2, with TRBD1 matching over 8 bases. Germline assignment: CDR1 SGHVS and CDR2 FNYEAQ. V dropped 5 bases and J dropped 2; count of bases not matched to a gene: 4. The CDR3 covers 14 residues. CDR3 nucleotide sequence: TGTGCCAGCAGCCCGAGACAGGGGAACTATGGCTACACCTTC. Amino acids: CASSPRQGNYGYTF. Looking up the rest from reference TRBV7-6 and TRBJ1-2 gives the full variable domain: GAGVSQSPRYKVTKRGQDVALRCDPISGHVSLYWYRQALGQGPEFLTYFNYEAQQDKSGLPNDRFSAERPEGSISTLTIQRTEQRDSAMYRCASSPRQGNYGYTFGSGTRLTVV.

This clone was found once. The rearrangement joins TRBV2 to TRBJ1-1, with D perhaps TRBD1 (6 bases). The CDR3 length is 14 residues. In germline, CDR1 is SNHLY, CDR2 FYNNEI. V shed 7 bases and J shed 4 bases, with 16 bases lying between them. CDR3 DNA sequence: TGTGCCAGCACTAAACGGGAACAGGGCACTGAAGCTTTCTTT. This sequence encodes CASTKREQGTEAFF.